These 32 T cell receptor beta chains originate from one sample sequenced in a study of blood T cell repertoires in COVID-19. The table came from immunoSEQ multiplex PCR; TCRdb's copy has only in-frame clones and leaves some out. Of roughly 340,000 clones listed, 75% to 90% were seen once; the top ten hold roughly 1%. The sequencing input was PBMCs or T cells enriched from blood (not recorded which). These receptors all come from a man younger than 35 who had recovered from COVID-19.

The chain joins TRBV11-2 to TRBJ2-1; D perhaps matches TRBD1 (5 bases). CDR1 and CDR2 (germline): SGHAT, FQNNGV. Trimming took off 11 bases at V and 8 bases at J, with 13 bases between the two ends. CDR3 length: 11 amino acids. The CDR3 DNA reads TGTGCCTGCCTAGGGGAAGATGAGCAGTTCTTC. Encoded protein: CACLGEDEQFF.

The V gene is TRBV2, the J gene TRBJ1-5; D uncertain. V was shortened by 3 bases and J by 2 bases, with 8 bases between the two germline ends. Germline CDR1 is SNHLY and CDR2 is FYNNEI. The CDR3 totals 14 residues. The CDR3 spells CASSDGLGNQPQHF. For the CDR3, the DNA is TGTGCCAGCAGTGATGGACTAGGCAATCAGCCCCAGCATTTT.

J is TRBJ2-1 and V is TRBV18; D may be TRBD2 (6 bases). The V end was cut by 2 bases, the J end by 8 bases, with 16 bases between. The CDR3 loop spans 15 amino acids. The germline V gene encodes CDR1 KGHSH and CDR2 LQKENI. The CDR3 DNA follows: TGTGCCAGCTCACCAAGGCGGGAAAGGGGACATGAGCAGTTCTTC. Its protein is CASSPRRERGHEQFF.

The chain uses TRBV30 and TRBJ2-3, with TRBD2 matching 9 bases. The CDR3 sequence is 15 residues long. Germline V gene lookup returns CDR1 GTSNPN and CDR2 SVGIG (reference sequence). Losses at the gene ends were 2 bases for V and 1 base for J; bases not matched to a gene: 4. CDR3 DNA sequence: TGTGCCTGGAGTCCAGCGGGGGGAGGCACAGATACGCAGTATTTT. It codes for CAWSPAGGGTDTQYF.

The chain combines TRBV18 with TRBJ2-2; TRBD2 matches at 10 bases. The germline V gene has CDR1 KGHSH and CDR2 LQKENI. Unmatched junction bases numbered 10, after V lost 3 bases and J lost 3 bases. This CDR3 has 18 amino acids. CDR3 bases: TGTGCCAGCTCACCGAAGAAAACCGGGACTAGCGACACCGGGGAGCTGTTTTTT. As protein: CASSPKKTGTSDTGELFF. Full variable domain (remainder filled in from reference TRBV18 and TRBJ2-2): NAGVMQNPRHLVRRRGQEARLRCSPMKGHSHVYWYRQLPEEGLKFMVYLQKENIIDESGMPKERFSAEFPKEGPSILRIQQVVRGDSAAYFCASSPKKTGTSDTGELFFGEGSRLTVL.

The chain links TRBV5-4 to TRBJ2-7; perhaps TRBD2 as D (6 bases). V dropped 4 bases and J dropped 2 bases, with 13 bases sitting between them. The CDR3 loop spans 14 amino acids. Germline values: CDR1 SGHNT, CDR2 YYREEE (reference sequence). The CDR3 sequence is CASSPQGGTYEQYF. Written as DNA, the CDR3 is TGTGCCAGCAGCCCCCAGGGCGGGACCTACGAGCAGTACTTC. Based on the CDR3 plus reference TRBV5-4 and TRBJ2-7, the full variable domain is ETGVTQSPTHLIKTRGQQVTLRCSSQSGHNTVSWYQQALGQGPQFIFQYYREEENGRGNFPPRFSGLQFPNYSSELNVNALELDDSALYLCASSPQGGTYEQYFGPGTRLTVT.

The chain joins TRBV9 to TRBJ2-1; 9 positions agree with TRBD2. This CDR3 region has 13 residues. V dropped 8 bases and J dropped 2; count of bases not matched to a gene: 2. Germline V gene data show CDR1 as SGDLS and CDR2 as YYNGEE. The CDR3 is CARIAGAYNEQFF. The CDR3 coding sequence is TGTGCCAGAATAGCGGGGGCCTACAATGAGCAGTTCTTC.

The chain joins TRBV7-9 to TRBJ2-3; possible D gene TRBD2, 6 bases. The CDR3 loop spans 15 amino acids. Trimming took 5 bases from V and 4 from J, leaving 16 bases between them. Germline V CDR1 and CDR2: SEHNR, FQNEAQ (reference sequence). This chain's CDR3 is CASSPQAGSADTQYF. CDR3 DNA: TGTGCCAGCAGCCCCCAGGCGGGGAGTGCAGATACGCAGTATTTT. The full variable domain, completed using reference TRBV7-9 and TRBJ2-3, is DTGVSQNPRHKITKRGQNVTFRCDPISEHNRLYWYRQTLGQGPEFLTYFQNEAQLEKSRLLSDRFSAERPKGSFSTLEIQRTEQGDSAMYLCASSPQAGSADTQYFGPGTRLTVL.

The chain employs TRBV20-1 and TRBJ1-2; 7 bases align to TRBD1. The CDR3 length is 14 residues. From germline, CDR1 is DFQATT and CDR2 SNEGSKA (reference sequence). Trimming removed 3 bases from V and 3 bases from J; junction bases left unmatched: 7. The CDR3: CSASPQTGHYGYTF. The CDR3 nucleotides are TGCAGTGCTAGTCCACAGACAGGGCACTATGGCTACACCTTC.

The CDR3 region has the DNA TGTGCCAGCAGCTTAACTACGACAGGGAATTCACCCCTCCACTTT. This codes for CASSLTTTGNSPLHF. V and J are TRBV7-3 and TRBJ1-6; 7 bases are a match to TRBD1. The CDR3 runs 15 residues. The germline V gene encodes CDR1 SGHTA and CDR2 FQGTGA. V lost 0 bases, J lost 7 bases, and 3 bases stayed unmatched.

The chain employs TRBV30 and TRBJ1-1, with 10 bases that match TRBD1. The V gene's germline CDR1 is GTSNPN and CDR2 SVGIG (reference sequence). Losses at the gene ends were 1 base for V and 4 bases for J; bases not matched to a gene: 3. CDR3 length: 14 amino acids. In DNA, the CDR3 is TGTGCCTGGAGTGCCAGGACAGGGGGCACTGAAGCTTTCTTT. Translated: CAWSARTGGTEAFF.

The V and J genes are TRBV7-2 and TRBJ1-2, with unresolved D. The CDR3 runs 16 residues. Germline V lookup: CDR1 SGHTA, CDR2 FQGNSA. Trimming shortened V by 4 bases and J by 4 bases, and 19 bases separated the two germline ends. The CDR3 loop reads CASSSISRVAFYGYTF. CDR3 nucleotide sequence: TGTGCCAGCAGCTCAATTAGCCGGGTCGCCTTCTATGGCTACACCTTC.

The CDR3 spells CASSEPQETQYF. CDR3 DNA: TGCGCCAGCAGCGAGCCCCAAGAGACCCAGTACTTC. The chain links TRBV5-1 to TRBJ2-5; no clear D gene. V was shortened by 4 bases and J by 1 base, with 5 bases between the two germline ends. Germline-derived CDR1 and CDR2 are SGHRS and YFSETQ. The CDR3 extends over 12 amino acids.

The rearrangement joins TRBV14 to TRBJ1-3, with D unclear. The CDR3 runs 14 residues. V lost 4 bases and J 4 bases, leaving 11 bases between the germline ends. In germline, CDR1 is SGHDN, CDR2 FVKESK. CDR3 residues: CASSPGVPGNTIYF. CDR3 nucleotide sequence: TGTGCCAGCAGCCCCGGGGTCCCAGGAAACACCATATATTTT.

Comments on this clone: At one end, the junction sequence differs from germline, possibly due to a read error. The J gene is TRBJ2-7, the V gene TRBV2; possible D gene TRBD1, 5 bases. This CDR3 has 13 amino acids. Germline lookup yields CDR1 SNHLY and CDR2 FYNNEI. The CDR3 loop is CASKVGAPMGPDF. The DNA for the CDR3 is TGTGCCAGCAAGGTAGGGGCCCCTATGGGTCCCGACTTC.

This clone was seen a single time. The rearrangement uses TRBV19 and TRBJ2-7; D is unclear. Trimming stripped 1 base from V and 0 bases from J, with 10 bases between. The germline V gene encodes CDR1 LNHDA and CDR2 SQIVND (reference sequence). The CDR3 is 15 residues long. The CDR3 DNA reads TGTGCCAGTAGTATAGGTTCAGGAAGCTCCTACGAGCAGTACTTC. This sequence encodes CASSIGSGSSYEQYF.

Concerning this clone itself: Other DNA sequences of this sample code for an identical CDR3. The V and J genes are TRBV4-1 and TRBJ1-2; D is ambiguous. Trimming removed 4 bases at V and 0 bases at J, with 12 bases between. This CDR3 spans 15 amino acids. Looked up from germline, CDR1 is MGHRA and CDR2 is YSYEKL. The chain's CDR3 is CASSPTGEANYGYTF. The CDR3, as DNA: TGCGCCAGCAGCCCCACGGGAGAAGCTAACTATGGCTACACCTTC.

The chain has TRBV7-9 and TRBJ1-4, with unresolved D. Germline V gene sequence: CDR1 SEHNR, CDR2 FQNEAQ (reference sequence). The CDR3 has 15 amino acids. Trimming shortened V by 4 bases and J by 6 bases, and 15 bases separated the two germline ends. CDR3 protein: CASSYFGVSDEKLFF. For the CDR3, the DNA is TGTGCCAGCAGCTACTTCGGGGTCTCCGATGAAAAACTGTTTTTT.

The rearrangement uses TRBV7-7 and TRBJ1-4, with D perhaps matching TRBD1 (5 bases). Germline CDR1 and CDR2: SSHAT and FNYEAQ (reference sequence). V lost 4 bases to trimming and J lost 5 bases, with 23 bases between them. The length of the CDR3 is 18 residues. The CDR3 protein is CASSSASRVSGGNEKLFF. In DNA, the CDR3 is TGTGCCAGCAGCTCCGCCTCGAGGGTTTCGGGGGGGAATGAAAAACTGTTTTTT. Filled out from reference TRBV7-7 and TRBJ1-4, the complete variable domain reads GAGVSQSPRYKVTKRGQDVTLRCDPISSHATLYWYQQALGQGPEFLTYFNYEAQPDKSGLPSDRFSAERPEGSISTLTIQRTEQRDSAMYRCASSSASRVSGGNEKLFFGSGTQLSVL.

This clone came up a few times. V gene TRBV2 combines with J gene TRBJ1-2, with D perhaps TRBD1 (6 bases). The CDR3 is 15 residues long. CDR1 and CDR2 (germline): SNHLY, FYNNEI. V was cut by 4 bases and J by 7 bases, with 19 bases left in between. The CDR3 DNA sequence: TGTGCCAGCAGTGGAGATTACTACAGGGTTAGTGGCTACACCTTC. Translation: CASSGDYYRVSGYTF.

This clone was observed a single time. The CDR3 bases are TGTGCCAGCAGCCCTGGGACAGGGGAGGAGCAGTACTTC. Its translation is CASSPGTGEEQYF. The chain links TRBV9 to TRBJ2-7; TRBD1 matches 10 bases. With 4 bases clipped from V and 7 bases from J, the junction kept 5 bases outside the gene matches. CDR3 length equals 13 residues. The V gene's germline CDR1 is SGDLS and CDR2 YYNGEE.

The genes are TRBV2 and TRBJ1-2; a weak D match, TRBD1 (6 bases). Germline loops: CDR1 SNHLY, CDR2 FYNNEI. Trimming left V 3 bases short and J 4 bases short, with 15 bases between. This CDR3 is 15 amino acids long. The CDR3 nucleotides are TGTGCCAGCAGTGATATCAGGACAGCCTTCTATGGCTACACCTTC. Residues: CASSDIRTAFYGYTF.

J is TRBJ1-5 and V is TRBV18; D is unresolved. V was clipped by 3 bases and J by 4 bases, with 7 bases between them. This CDR3 is built from 13 residues. In germline, CDR1 is KGHSH, CDR2 LQKENI. CDR3 nucleotides: TGTGCCAGCTCACCGGCACAGAATCAGCCCCAGCATTTT. This translates into CASSPAQNQPQHF.

This clone turned up a few times. The chain employs TRBV6-5 and TRBJ2-7; D is possibly TRBD1 (5 bases). This CDR3 has 14 amino acids. CDR1 MNHEY and CDR2 SVGAGI come from the germline V gene. V gave up 2 bases and J gave up 4 bases, with 12 bases separating them. The CDR3 region has the DNA TGTGCCAGCAGTTACGAGGTATCAGGGTACGAGCAGTACTTC. This encodes CASSYEVSGYEQYF.

The chain combines TRBV29-1 with TRBJ2-1; 11 nucleotides agree with TRBD2. Germline V gives CDR1 SQVTM, CDR2 ANQGSEA. J was trimmed by 3 bases and V by 3 bases; bases with no gene match: 1. This CDR3 spans 14 amino acids. CDR3 region: CSVELAGGYNEQFF. The CDR3 nucleotides read TGCAGCGTTGAGCTAGCGGGGGGCTACAATGAGCAGTTCTTC.

The chain carries TRBV6-2 or TRBV6-3 and TRBJ2-4; the D gene is possibly TRBD2 (7 bases). The CDR3 is made up of 12 amino acids. Germline V gene sequence: CDR1 MNHEY, CDR2 SVGEGT. Trimming pared 6 bases from V and 9 bases from J, leaving 12 bases between. CDR3 sequence (DNA): TGTGCCAGCAGCCTAGGGGGGGGCATTCAGTACTTC. This sequence encodes CASSLGGGIQYF.

This clone has a single count. This chain links TRBV19 with TRBJ1-1; no clear D gene. With 4 bases removed from V and 7 bases from J, the gap between germline ends came to 13 bases. CDR1 and CDR2 (germline): LNHDA, SQIVND (reference sequence). The CDR3 sequence is 13 residues long. In DNA form, the CDR3 reads TGTGCCAGTAGTACCCCGGAGGGTATTGAAGCTTTCTTT. This encodes CASSTPEGIEAFF.

The chain couples TRBV7-9 to TRBJ2-5; D is perhaps TRBD1 (6 bases). The V gene's germline CDR1 is SEHNR and CDR2 FQNEAQ (reference sequence). CDR3 length: 15 residues. V lost 10 bases to trimming and J lost 5 bases, with 23 bases between them. The CDR3 nucleotides read TGTGCCACCCACAGGGTGTTGCGTAGGTTGGAGACCCAGTACTTC. Its translation: CATHRVLRRLETQYF.

This clone was picked up one time. J is TRBJ1-1 and V is TRBV27, with 9 bases fitting TRBD1. Germline CDR1 MNHEY, CDR2 SMNVEV (reference sequence). The CDR3 length is 15 residues. V lost 3 bases, J lost 3 bases, and 5 bases stayed unmatched. This CDR3 reads CASSFLTGGDTEAFF. In DNA form, the CDR3 reads TGTGCCAGCAGTTTTCTGACAGGGGGTGACACTGAAGCTTTCTTT.

This chain links TRBV5-5 with TRBJ1-2; D might be TRBD1 (5 bases). The CDR3 runs to 15 residues. V gave up 5 bases and J gave up 8 bases, with 22 bases separating them. The germline V gene encodes CDR1 SGHKS and CDR2 YYEKEE (reference sequence). DNA of the CDR3: TGTGCCAGCAGTCTTCCCCCCCAGGGCTTCGGCGGCTACACCTTC. Residues: CASSLPPQGFGGYTF.

The chain joins TRBV27 to TRBJ2-4; D remains unclear. The CDR3 extends over 14 amino acids. Deletions cut 4 bases from V and 0 bases from J, with 7 bases between. Germline CDR1 is MNHEY and CDR2 is SMNVEV (reference sequence). CDR3 sequence (DNA): TGTGCCAGCAGTTCCTCCGGAGCCAAAAACATTCAGTACTTC. This translates into CASSSSGAKNIQYF.

The chain employs TRBV5-6 and TRBJ2-2, with D possibly matching TRBD2 (7 bases). Trimming stripped 4 bases from V and 4 bases from J, with 17 bases between. This CDR3 comprises 16 residues. The germline gives CDR1 SGHDT, CDR2 YYEEEE. The CDR3 spells CASSRGGLAVTGELFF. DNA for the CDR3: TGTGCCAGCAGCAGAGGGGGTCTAGCGGTCACCGGGGAGCTGTTTTTT.